The T cell receptor beta chain described here comes from a study of T cell responses to AZD1222 COVID-19 vaccine. Study results and caveats: Repertoires in all cases were sampled only once the peak T cell response had passed. Only 5 or 6 individuals given AZD1222 were seropositive at baseline. CD4 TCRs linked to vaccination spanned spike, dominating at 160-218 and 743-854. Nearly half of spike-specific TCRs reportedly go after variant regions that carry no mutations.

Clones were read by immunoSEQ multiplex PCR, and TCRdb kept only the in-frame ones, dropping some. This sample has 130,000 or so clones; around 92% occur once, and the top ten carry 1.5% to 2%. Comment on this clone: What it binds is unknown. Other DNA sequences in this specimen translate into the identical CDR3.

Sequencing used peripheral blood, obtained on day 0 of AZD1222 vaccination. This receptor was obtained from an adult in good health.

The CDR3 DNA reads TGTGCCAGCAGCTTAGGGGGGGCTAGCACCGGGGAGCTGTTTTTT. Encoded protein: CASSLGGASTGELFF. This rearrangement joins TRBV7-2 to TRBJ2-2; D is possibly TRBD1 or TRBD2 (6 bases each). This CDR3 contains 15 residues. Germline assignment: CDR1 SGHTA and CDR2 FQGNSA. Trimming stripped 1 base from V and 4 bases from J, with 10 bases between.